The entry below gives a single T cell receptor (beta chain) sequence along with its context. The sample originates from a study of PD-L1 blockade in urothelial cancer. Overall study context: Blood-derived samples held a median roughly 140,000 T cells.

Noted time point: peripheral blood 6 weeks after treatment start. The protocol was immunoSEQ multiplex PCR, while the TCRdb copy is restricted to in-frame clones and leaves out a portion. The table shows over 40,000 clones, with approximately 84% occurring only once. The CDR3 extends over 14 amino acids. Germline V gene data show CDR1 as LNHNV and CDR2 as YYDKDF (reference sequence). The V end was cut by 0 bases, the J end by 4 bases, with 10 bases between. This chain joins TRBV15 and TRBJ2-7; the D gene is possibly TRBD2 (5 bases). The sample consisted of PBMCs, taken around atezolizumab (anti-PD-L1) treatment. The sequence was obtained from a man in his 70s with urothelial cancer. CDR3 DNA: TGTGCCACCAGCAGAGATCGGGGAAGGTACGAGCAGTACTTC. This codes for CATSRDRGRYEQYF.